This T cell receptor beta chain appears in the sequencing data of a study of shared T cell receptors in the human thymus. Germline CDR1 MGHRA, CDR2 YSYEKL. This CDR3 is 15 amino acids long. Trimming at V came to 2 bases and at J to 7 bases, leaving 8 bases not matched to a gene. Repertoires were generated with immunoSEQ multiplex PCR, while TCRdb's copy carries only in-frame clones and drops some. The table has roughly 550,000 clones, about 80% seen once. This clone occurred a few times. The sample was also reused in another study, on human thymus T cells. That paper notes: Having surgery to correct congenital heart defects, healthy Finnish infants acted as the donors. Thymic samples were excised during corrective heart operations. Overlap was high between thymic repertoires from unrelated individuals, as reported in related research.

The genes are TRBV4-1 and TRBJ1-5; 7 nucleotides match TRBD1. This clonotype was obtained from a boy in the first two years of life with a congenital heart defect. Material: thymocytes. The CDR3 DNA reads TGCGCCAGCAGCCAAAGACAGGGAAATTGGCAGCCCCAGCATTTT. Its protein product is CASSQRQGNWQPQHF.